This entry features one T cell receptor beta chain sequence. Libraries were prepared by immunoSEQ multiplex PCR; TCRdb keeps only in-frame clonotypes and omits some of them. In the table there are 100,000 to 150,000 clones, roughly 88% of which are singletons. Indicated time point: peripheral blood 6 weeks after treatment start. The sample originates from a study of PD-L1 blockade in urothelial cancer. The wider study: About 85% of the roughly 30 patients were males with bladder-origin urothelial cancer. When blood samples were assessed, the median T cell count was around 150,000.

Germline V lookup: CDR1 DFQATT, CDR2 SNEGSKA (reference sequence). The CDR3 extends over 11 amino acids. J is TRBJ1-1 and V is TRBV20-1, with D possibly matching TRBD1 (6 bases). The source material was PBMCs, sampled around atezolizumab (anti-PD-L1) treatment. The sequence derives from a man aged 50 to 60 with urothelial cancer. The CDR3 here is CRWDTRSEAFF. For the CDR3, the DNA is TGCAGATGGGACACCCGCTCTGAAGCTTTCTTT.